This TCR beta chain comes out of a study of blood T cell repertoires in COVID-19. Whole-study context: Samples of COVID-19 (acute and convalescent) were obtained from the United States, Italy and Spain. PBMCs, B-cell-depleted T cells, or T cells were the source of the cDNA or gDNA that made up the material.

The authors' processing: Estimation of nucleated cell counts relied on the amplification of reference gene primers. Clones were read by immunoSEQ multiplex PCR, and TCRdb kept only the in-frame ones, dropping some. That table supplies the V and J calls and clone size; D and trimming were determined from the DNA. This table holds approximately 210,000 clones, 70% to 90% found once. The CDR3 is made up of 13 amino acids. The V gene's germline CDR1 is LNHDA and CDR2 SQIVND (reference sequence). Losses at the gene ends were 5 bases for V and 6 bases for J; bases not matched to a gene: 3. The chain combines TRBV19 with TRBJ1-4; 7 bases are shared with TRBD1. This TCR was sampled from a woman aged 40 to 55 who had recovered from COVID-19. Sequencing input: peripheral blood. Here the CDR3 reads CASSGTEYEKLFF. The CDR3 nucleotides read TGTGCCAGTAGTGGGACAGAATATGAAAAACTGTTTTTT.